This T cell receptor (beta chain) emerged from a study of cytomegalovirus exposure and HLA in healthy donors. The germline V gene encodes CDR1 LNHDA and CDR2 SQIVND (reference sequence). Trimming removed 5 bases at V and 7 bases at J, with 12 bases between. This CDR3 comprises 13 residues. PCR used 60 Vbeta primers and 13 Jbeta primers. The data were produced by immunoSEQ multiplex PCR, yet TCRdb's version contains in-frame clones alone and is incomplete. The repertoire includes 130,000 to 150,000 clones, roughly 70% of them detected once, and approximately 4% sits in the top ten. This TCR derives from a man younger than 30 in good health and CMV-seropositive. The specimen sequenced was PBMCs. The chain recombines TRBV19 with TRBJ2-1; TRBD2 is a possible D gene (5 bases). CDR3 protein: CASSGPGRNEQFF. The DNA of the CDR3 is TGTGCCAGTAGTGGCCCGGGGAGAAATGAGCAGTTCTTC.